One sample yielded the 18 T cell receptor beta chains listed below, sequenced in a study of cytomegalovirus exposure and HLA in healthy donors. This PCR relied on a set of 60 Vbeta primers and 13 Jbeta primers. Profiling relied on immunoSEQ multiplex PCR, and the TCRdb table lists in-frame clones only, not all of them. The sample holds roughly 150,000 clones, 68% seen once. The sequencing input was PBMCs. These receptor sequences come from a man younger than 45 in good health and CMV-seropositive.

This chain links TRBV7-9 with TRBJ1-2, with D possibly TRBD1 on 5 matching bases. Germline CDR1 reads SEHNR; CDR2 reads FQNEAQ (reference sequence). V was pared by 3 bases and J by 1 base, with 12 bases between. The CDR3 contains 15 residues. The CDR3 coding sequence is TGTGCCAGCAGCTTGGGGCAGGGTAATAACTATGGCTACACCTTC. This codes for CASSLGQGNNYGYTF.

The chain carries TRBV19 and TRBJ2-1; the match to TRBD1 covers 10 bases. The ends lost 2 bases at V and 5 bases at J; junction bases unmatched: 3. Germline CDR1 is LNHDA and CDR2 is SQIVND (reference sequence). The CDR3 extends over 15 amino acids. DNA of the CDR3: TGTGCCAGTAGTATAACGACAGGGGGCCACAATGAGCAGTTCTTC. Amino acids: CASSITTGGHNEQFF.

The CDR3 here is CAEGTASQPQHF. The CDR3 DNA sequence: TGTGCCGAGGGAACCGCCTCGCAGCCCCAGCATTTT. This sequence joins TRBV2 and TRBJ1-5; D gene ambiguous. Trimming stripped 11 bases from V and 7 bases from J, with 15 bases between. Germline assignment: CDR1 SNHLY and CDR2 FYNNEI. This CDR3 comprises 12 residues.

J is TRBJ2-1 and V is TRBV11-2; 7 bases are a match to TRBD2. This CDR3 comprises 15 residues. In germline, CDR1 is SGHAT, CDR2 FQNNGV. V lost 6 bases to trimming and J lost 10 bases; unmatched junction nucleotides: 15. For the CDR3, the DNA is TGTGCCAGCAGTCCGGGGGGAGAACCCCAATGGGAGCAGTTCTTC. This encodes CASSPGGEPQWEQFF.

V usage is TRBV4-1 and J usage is TRBJ2-1; 7 nucleotides match TRBD2. Germline lookup yields CDR1 MGHRA and CDR2 YSYEKL. This CDR3 spans 14 amino acids. With 1 base clipped from V and 12 bases from J, the junction kept 9 bases outside the gene matches. The CDR3, as DNA: TGCGCCAGCAGCCAAGTCTTCAGGGAGCGGGGGCAGTTCTTC. Translating it yields CASSQVFRERGQFF.

The genes are TRBV9 and TRBJ2-1; 12 bases match TRBD2. Germline-derived CDR1 and CDR2 are SGDLS and YYNGEE. This CDR3 has 16 residues. Germline trimming cut 4 bases from V and 6 bases from J; bases unmatched to any gene: 8. CDR3 protein: CASSPPTSGRFNEQFF. As DNA, the CDR3 is TGTGCCAGCAGCCCGCCGACTAGCGGGAGATTCAATGAGCAGTTCTTC.

The V gene is TRBV11-2, the J gene TRBJ1-1, with 12 bases identical to TRBD1. V was clipped by 5 bases and J by 1 base; unmatched bases: 14. There are 19 residues in the CDR3. Germline values: CDR1 SGHAT, CDR2 FQNNGV. DNA for the CDR3: TGTGCCAGCAGCCTGAGGGGACAGGGGGCGCTTCAACCGAACACTGAAGCTTTCTTT. Protein sequence: CASSLRGQGALQPNTEAFF.

The V gene is TRBV6-1, the J gene TRBJ1-5; D unresolved. Germline V gene data show CDR1 as MNHNS and CDR2 as SASEGT. V lost 3 bases and J 3 bases, leaving 9 bases between the germline ends. This CDR3 is 14 amino acids long. CDR3 DNA sequence: TGTGCCAGCAGTGATCTCACAAACAATCAGCCCCAGCATTTT. Its translation: CASSDLTNNQPQHF.

This chain joins TRBV2 and TRBJ2-7; possible D gene TRBD2, 6 bases. The CDR3 runs to 14 residues. Trimming stripped 5 bases from V and 6 bases from J, with 17 bases between. Germline CDR1 is SNHLY and CDR2 is FYNNEI. The CDR3 protein is CASSPLGLRGEQYF. Here the CDR3 DNA reads TGTGCCAGCAGTCCCCTCGGACTGCGGGGCGAGCAGTACTTC.

This clone has just a few counts. The CDR3 DNA reads as TGCGCCAGCAGGAGTACGGGACAGGTCTATGGCTACACCTTC. Residues: CASRSTGQVYGYTF. This chain joins TRBV5-1 and TRBJ1-2; 8 bases align to TRBD1. The CDR3 is made up of 14 amino acids. The germline V gene has CDR1 SGHRS and CDR2 YFSETQ. The ends lost 5 bases at V and 4 bases at J; junction bases unmatched: 7.

In this sample, this clone turned up a few times. The rearrangement joins TRBV2 to TRBJ1-1; D gene ambiguous. This CDR3 has 14 residues. Trimming removed 5 bases at V and 4 bases at J, with 14 bases between. The germline CDR1 and CDR2 sequences are SNHLY and FYNNEI. This CDR3 reads CASSLETVVTEAFF. In DNA form, the CDR3 reads TGTGCCAGCAGTCTGGAGACTGTAGTCACTGAAGCTTTCTTT.

Comments on this clone: Mismatch with germline at one junction end may stem from a read error. V and J are TRBV7-9 and TRBJ2-7, with 8 bases aligning to TRBD1. CDR3 size: 15 residues. The germline gives CDR1 SEHNR, CDR2 FQNEAQ (reference sequence). CDR3 nucleotides: TGTTCCAGCAGCCCCGGGGCAGGGGGCTTCTACGAGCAGTACTTC. It specifies CSSSPGAGGFYEQYF.

This chain connects TRBV7-9 to TRBJ2-3; D is unresolved. The ends were cut back, 5 bases at V and 3 bases at J, with 3 bases in the middle. The CDR3 totals 11 residues. CDR1 and CDR2 from the germline V gene are SEHNR and FQNEAQ (reference sequence). CDR3 bases: TGTGCCAGCAGCACAACAGATACGCAGTATTTT. Translated, it gives CASSTTDTQYF.

This clone was counted between two and nine times. The rearrangement uses TRBV2 and TRBJ2-5, with 7 bases fitting TRBD1. With V trimmed by 7 bases and J by 2 bases, 10 bases remained unmatched. The CDR3 loop spans 15 amino acids. From germline, CDR1 is SNHLY and CDR2 FYNNEI. The CDR3 reads CASKGARTAQETQYF. CDR3 sequence (DNA): TGTGCCAGCAAGGGGGCAAGGACAGCTCAAGAGACCCAGTACTTC.

The chain uses TRBV6-5 and TRBJ2-7, with TRBD2 as a possible D gene (7 bases). Trimming pared 2 bases from V and 3 bases from J, leaving 11 bases between. The germline CDR1 and CDR2 sequences are MNHEY and SVGAGI. The CDR3 has 14 amino acids. CDR3: CASSYAGADYEQYF. Here the CDR3 DNA reads TGTGCCAGCAGTTACGCGGGGGCCGACTACGAGCAGTACTTC.

The chain is built from TRBV18 and TRBJ2-1, with TRBD2 identical over 8 bases. This CDR3 is 14 amino acids long. The V segment lost 3 bases and the J segment 10 bases; nucleotides outside the gene matches: 8. Germline V gene lookup returns CDR1 KGHSH and CDR2 LQKENI. The CDR3 sequence: CASSPSGSSFEQFF. The CDR3 nucleotides are TGTGCCAGCTCACCGAGCGGGAGTAGCTTCGAGCAGTTCTTC.

Concerning this clone: An end of the junction differs from the germline gene, which may be a read error. V usage is TRBV7-9 and J usage is TRBJ1-1; 7 nucleotides align to TRBD1. The CDR3 runs 12 residues. CDR1 is SEHNR, CDR2 FQNEAQ, per germline (reference sequence). The DNA of the CDR3 is TGTTCCAGCAGCTGGGACAGTCCTGAAGCTTTCTTT. Amino acids: CSSSWDSPEAFF.

The chain couples TRBV19 to TRBJ1-5; 8 nucleotides line up with TRBD1. Germline V gives CDR1 LNHDA, CDR2 SQIVND (reference sequence). CDR3 length: 13 amino acids. The V gene end was trimmed by 8 bases and the J gene end by 2 bases; junction bases not matched to a gene: 2. This CDR3 reads CASSDRGNQPQHF. In DNA form, the CDR3 reads TGTGCCAGTTCGGACAGGGGCAATCAGCCCCAGCATTTT.